What follows is one TCR beta chain and its context. Its antigen is still unknown. The assay was immunoSEQ multiplex PCR, and TCRdb's table has in-frame clones only and misses some. This table has about 120,000 clones, 75% to 95% appearing once. The CDR3 totals 13 residues. The V and J ends lost 8 bases and 0 bases respectively, with 8 bases between them. Germline values: CDR1 MDHEN, CDR2 SYDVKM. The sample is drawn from a study of T cell responses to AZD1222 COVID-19 vaccine. Study summary: Whether given at about 4 or about 12 weeks, second doses were pooled. Study observations and caveats: Receipt of two AZD1222 doses was followed by a rise in Spike-specific TCR breadth and depth. Donors were largely white British and mainly female; clonal diversity was possibly underestimated.

The chain has TRBV28 and TRBJ1-5; D is ambiguous. The TCR originated in an adult in good health. The source was peripheral blood, collected on day 0 of AZD1222 vaccination. The CDR3 spells CASQDYSNQPQHF. CDR3 in DNA: TGTGCCAGCCAGGACTATAGCAATCAGCCCCAGCATTTT.